This T cell receptor beta chain stems from a study of blood T cell repertoires in COVID-19. Under the authors' procedure: Estimation of nucleated cell counts relied on the amplification of reference gene primers. Sequencing was performed with immunoSEQ multiplex PCR; in TCRdb, only in-frame clones are kept and a portion is missing. The DNA was the basis for D and trimming; V, J and clone size are from that table. The table lists around 99,000 clones, 80% to 95% of them singletons, with roughly 1.2% in the top ten. This TCR derives from a woman in her twenties or thirties with acute or convalescent COVID-19. Input material: peripheral blood.

DNA for the CDR3: TGTGCTAGTGGTTTGGACTCCCCAGCGGGAGACTCCCAAGAGACCCAGTACTTC. It is translated as CASGLDSPAGDSQETQYF. The rearrangement links TRBV12-5 to TRBJ2-5; 8 nucleotides agree with TRBD2. The CDR3 extends over 18 amino acids. The germline gives CDR1 LGHNT, CDR2 FRNRAP. Trimming at V came to 1 base and at J to 1 base, leaving 11 bases not matched to a gene.